This note documents a single T cell receptor (beta chain) sequence. There is no known antigen for this receptor. Base quality data are lacking; no much larger clone is found one base away. These data are taken from a study of blood T cell repertoires in COVID-19 (dated by TCRdb to about 2020). As for the study more broadly: Samples from collaborators originated in the United States, Italy and Spain and spanned both the acute and convalescent phases of COVID-19. The material from the prospective study consisted of cDNA or gDNA derived from T cells, B-cell-depleted T cells, or PBMCs. Subjects who had been exposed to COVID-19, were actively infected with it, or had recovered from it provided the deeply sampled blood TCRbeta repertoires that made up the dataset. The repertoires were released in a freely available public database meant as a resource for research on the immune response to SARS-CoV-2. The samples were drawn from two sources: the first 160 participants of the ongoing ImmuneRACE study, and fewer than 1,500 subjects contributed by 6 global collaborators. Nearly every sample came with metadata listing a de-identified subject ID, COVID-19 status, age in years and sex. Where available, HLA class I and class II types were taken from metadata supplied by the sample provider and were not determined by assay-based typing.

Collaborating institutions collected whole blood in K2EDTA tubes following their own protocols. For TCRbeta analysis, collaborators shipped samples in one of three forms: frozen whole blood, isolated PBMCs, or DNA extracted from either of those sample types. The immunoSEQ Assay, a bias-controlled multiplex PCR, was used to amplify TCRbeta CDR3 regions from genomic DNA. Under the source paper's analysis protocol: The number of nucleated cells in each sample was estimated by amplification of reference gene primers within the assay. To quantify the absolute abundance of each unique TCRbeta CDR3 rearrangement, sequence reads were collapsed and filtered. Productive Simpson clonality was computed per sample as the square root of Simpson's diversity index over productive rearrangements. Drawn from immuneACCESS, this table holds only the in-frame rearrangements with V and J called that TCRdb kept. Clones are partly lost; checked studies trace under half to an unresolved V gene and leave the rest unexplained. The DNA was the basis for D and trimming; V, J and clone size are from that table. The sample includes 300,000 to 350,000 clones, with about nine tenths observed a single time. Approximately 2.4% of the sample is held by the ten biggest clonotypes.

General findings and caveats noted by the study authors: How much clinical and demographic metadata was included differed by source and by participant, and the metadata was provided uncurated.

The sequence came from a man in his late teens or twenties with active or convalescent COVID-19. Sequenced: peripheral blood.

The DNA sequence is given as TGCGCCAGCAGTGAGGGACCAGGGAAAAGGGCTAATGAAAAACTGTTTTTT. This is translated as CASSEGPGKRANEKLFF. The chain couples TRBV10-1 to TRBJ1-4, with a weak D call of TRBD1 (5 bases match). From the cysteine up to the phenylalanine, the CDR3 has a length of 17 residues. Of the read, only the CDR3 DNA is kept; its 51 bases are in frame from base 1. Between the V and J ends, shortened by 2 bases and 3 bases respectively, the junction contains 16 bases. The germline V gene (reference sequence) supplies CDR1 WNHNN and CDR2 SYGVQD.